This T cell receptor (beta chain) was documented in a study of blood T cells in healthy people across ages. The sample holds many counts of this clonotype. The length of the CDR3 is 15 residues. Per germline, CDR1 SGHAT and CDR2 FQNNGV. V gave up 1 base and J gave up 6 bases; unmatched junction bases: 3. Using a J-beta primer mix together with a sample-barcoded 5' primer, a second PCR was run for roughly 7 to 12 cycles. TCRdb reprocessed the 5' RACE reads with MiXCR, giving one entry per CDR3 protein. Here the sample spans 850,000 or so distinct CDR3 sequences, 25% to 35% being singletons. This chain connects TRBV11-2 to TRBJ2-5, with 12 nucleotides matching TRBD2. This receptor was identified in a woman aged 80 or over in good health. The specimen sequenced was blood. CDR3 sequence: CASSLALAGGKTQYF. Written as DNA, the CDR3 is TGTGCCAGCAGCTTAGCTCTAGCGGGGGGGAAGACCCAGTACTTC.